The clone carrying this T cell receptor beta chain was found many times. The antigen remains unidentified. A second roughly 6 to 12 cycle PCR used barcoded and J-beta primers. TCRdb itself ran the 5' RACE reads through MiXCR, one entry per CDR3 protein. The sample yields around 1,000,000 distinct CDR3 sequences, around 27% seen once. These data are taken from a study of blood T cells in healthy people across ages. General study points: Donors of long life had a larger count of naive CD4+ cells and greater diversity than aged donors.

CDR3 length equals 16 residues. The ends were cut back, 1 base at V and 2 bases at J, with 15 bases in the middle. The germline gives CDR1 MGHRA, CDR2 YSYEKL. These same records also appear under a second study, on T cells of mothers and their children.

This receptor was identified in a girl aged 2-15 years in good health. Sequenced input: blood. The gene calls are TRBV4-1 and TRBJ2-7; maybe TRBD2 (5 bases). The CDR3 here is CASSQGIGSATYEQYF. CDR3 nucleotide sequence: TGCGCCAGCAGCCAAGGCATTGGGAGTGCCACCTACGAGCAGTACTTC.